This T cell receptor beta chain was found in a study of blood T cell repertoires in COVID-19. Produced via immunoSEQ multiplex PCR; TCRdb's table is partial and in-frame only. The sample consists of approximately 100,000 clones, around nine tenths of them appearing once. This TCR was recovered from a man in his 70s with acute or convalescent COVID-19. Sequenced input: peripheral blood.

CDR3 region: CASRPRGLNEKLFF. The CDR3 DNA sequence: TGTGCCAGCAGGCCCAGGGGGTTGAATGAAAAACTGTTTTTT. The chain carries TRBV6-6 and TRBJ1-4; TRBD1 matches 7 bases. Trimming took 6 bases from V and 5 from J; bases not matched to a gene: 6. The CDR3 is 14 amino acids. The germline V gene has CDR1 MNHNY and CDR2 SVGAGI (reference sequence).